The sequence of this T cell receptor beta chain was determined in a study of cytomegalovirus exposure and HLA in healthy donors. Study-level points and caveats: About 90% or about 30% of the time was how often most TCR beta V segments were productive, according to an earlier analysis. Another analysis was done later, and it associated roughly 15,000 TCR beta sequences with HLA alleles at 0.05 false discovery rate.

Deletions cut 6 bases from V and 2 bases from J, with 15 bases between. The CDR3 has 15 amino acids. Germline lookup yields CDR1 SGHAT and CDR2 FQNNGV. With respect to this clone: What it binds is not known.

Primers included in the PCR were 60 Vbeta and 13 Jbeta primers. Only in-frame clones appear in the TCRdb table, and some are missing; sequencing was by immunoSEQ multiplex PCR. This sample yields 80,000 to 100,000 clones, of which about 81% are seen a single time; approximately 1.4% belongs to the top ten. The TCR originated in a man between 35 and 55 years old in good health and CMV-seronegative. Sequenced sample: PBMCs. This chain connects TRBV11-2 to TRBJ2-3, with D perhaps TRBD1 (6 bases). Here the CDR3 reads CASSRTGWYTDTQYF. CDR3 bases: TGTGCCAGCAGTCGTACAGGGTGGTACACAGATACGCAGTATTTT.